Following are 3 T cell receptor beta chains from one sample sequenced in a study of T cells in Graves' hyperthyroidism and ophthalmopathy. Amplification yielded TCR beta CDR3 regions, with RNA transcripts as the source. The TCR CDR3 was amplified in a first-round RT-PCR using the HTBI primer set. Via MiXCR, TCRdb re-called the multiplex PCR reads, giving one row per CDR3 protein. The repertoire holds some 380,000 distinct CDR3 sequences, with 13% as singletons. The specimen was blood. These receptors originate from a man aged 25-45 years with Graves' hyperthyroidism that later progressed to Graves' ophthalmopathy.

This clonotype has ten or more counts. V is TRBV6-1 and J is TRBJ2-3, with a tentative D call TRBD2 (5 bases). The CDR3 is made up of 15 amino acids. Germline-derived CDR1 and CDR2 are MNHNS and SASEGT. Trimming cost V 3 bases and J 0 bases, with 10 bases left between them. Here the CDR3 reads CASSEVTTSTDTQYF. The DNA of the CDR3 is TGTGCCAGCAGTGAGGTGACTACTAGCACAGATACGCAGTATTTT.

Ten or more counts support this clonotype. The V and J genes are TRBV6-2 or TRBV6-3 and TRBJ2-1, with 7 bases fitting TRBD2. Germline-derived CDR1 and CDR2 are MNHEY and SVGEGT. After removal of 7 bases from V and 3 bases from J, the junction contained 9 bases not matched to a gene. This CDR3 is built from 15 residues. The CDR3 loop reads CASTPGTGGYNEQFF. Here the CDR3 DNA reads TGTGCCAGCACCCCAGGGACGGGGGGCTACAATGAGCAGTTCTTC.

This clonotype was observed many times. The rearrangement joins TRBV5-1 to TRBJ1-1; TRBD1 matches 7 bases. The V gene end was trimmed by 4 bases and the J gene end by 8 bases; junction bases not matched to a gene: 5. CDR1 and CDR2 (germline): SGHRS, YFSETQ. The CDR3 covers 12 residues. Here the CDR3 reads CASSATDREAFF. In DNA form, the CDR3 reads TGCGCCAGCAGCGCAACGGACAGGGAAGCTTTCTTT.